This passage covers 20 T cell receptor beta chains from one sample sequenced in a study of OX40 agonist ivuxolimab in advanced cancers. The data were produced by immunoSEQ multiplex PCR, yet TCRdb's version contains in-frame clones alone and is incomplete. The sample carries some 87,000 clones, around 90% recorded once. The source material was CD4+ or CD8+ T cells sorted from blood, sampled in a trial of the OX40 agonist ivuxolimab. Receptors originate from an adult with an advanced solid tumor such as melanoma, head and neck, liver or kidney cancer.

In this sample, this clone turned up once. The gene calls are TRBV5-1 and TRBJ2-5, with 7 bases lining up with TRBD2. The CDR3 extends over 16 amino acids. CDR1 SGHRS and CDR2 YFSETQ come from the germline V gene. The trim removed 7 bases at V and 2 bases at J, leaving 14 bases unmatched. The CDR3 DNA reads TGCGCCAGCGGGAGGGGTACCGGTGTGGGGCAAGAGACCCAGTACTTC. It yields the protein CASGRGTGVGQETQYF.

V is TRBV7-3 and J is TRBJ2-1; TRBD2 agrees at 16 bases. Germline-derived CDR1 and CDR2 are SGHTA and FQGTGA. The CDR3 is 18 residues long. J lost 2 bases, V lost 5 bases, and 6 bases had no gene match. The CDR3 reads CASSASGTSGRAYNEQFF. As DNA, the CDR3 is TGTGCCAGCAGCGCCTCCGGGACTAGCGGGAGGGCCTACAATGAGCAGTTCTTC.

V gene TRBV6-5 combines with J gene TRBJ1-4, with a tentative D call TRBD1 (6 bases). CDR1 MNHEY and CDR2 SVGAGI come from the germline V gene. Trimming removed 0 bases at V and 7 bases at J, with 12 bases between. This CDR3 is 15 amino acids long. CDR3 residues: CASSYSPRTAEKLFF. The CDR3 DNA sequence: TGTGCCAGCAGTTACTCGCCCAGGACAGCTGAAAAACTGTTTTTT.

J is TRBJ1-2 and V is TRBV9; possible D gene TRBD1, 6 bases. The V end was cut by 0 bases, the J end by 3 bases, with 9 bases between. CDR1 SGDLS and CDR2 YYNGEE come from the germline V gene. The CDR3 loop spans 14 amino acids. CDR3 DNA sequence: TGTGCCAGCAGCGTAGTGGGGGCGCACTATGGCTACACCTTC. Its protein is CASSVVGAHYGYTF.

This clone was counted a single time. The gene calls are TRBV29-1 and TRBJ1-2, with D maybe TRBD1 (5 bases). The V end lost 1 base, the J end lost 4 bases, and 13 bases lay between the germline ends. Germline V gene data show CDR1 as SQVTM and CDR2 as ANQGSEA. The CDR3 contains 14 residues. Written as DNA, the CDR3 is TGCAGCGTTGAAGGGGGGGTAGGGACCTATGGCTACACCTTC. This gives the protein CSVEGGVGTYGYTF.

The chain carries TRBV7-2 and TRBJ2-1; 14 nucleotides line up with TRBD2. The junction had 4 bases not matched to a gene; V was cut back by 0 bases and J by 9 bases. The CDR3 spans 16 residues. Germline V gene data show CDR1 as SGHTA and CDR2 as FQGNSA. CDR3 sequence: CASSLAGTSGSSEQFF. CDR3 nucleotides: TGTGCCAGCAGCTTAGCCGGGACTAGCGGGAGTAGTGAGCAGTTCTTC. The whole variable domain, filled in from reference TRBV7-2 and TRBJ2-1, reads GAGVSQSPSNKVTEKGKDVELRCDPISGHTALYWYRQSLGQGLEFLIYFQGNSAPDKSGLPSDRFSAERTGGSVSTLTIQRTQQEDSAVYLCASSLAGTSGSSEQFFGPGTRLTVL.

The chain uses TRBV7-3 and TRBJ2-1; weak D call: TRBD2 (6 bases). Germline V gene lookup returns CDR1 SGHTA and CDR2 FQGTGA. Trimming pared 5 bases from V and 6 bases from J, leaving 11 bases between. The length of the CDR3 is 13 residues. CDR3 DNA: TGTGCCAGCAGCCCCCGGGGGAGCAATGAGCAGTTCTTC. Its protein is CASSPRGSNEQFF.

The J gene is TRBJ2-5, the V gene TRBV15; 9 bases are a match to TRBD1. The J call may be faulty, since TRBJ2-7 better matches the DNA end. The CDR3 covers 16 residues. Germline values: CDR1 LNHNV, CDR2 YYDKDF (reference sequence). The chain's CDR3 is CATSRADWDRDYEQYF. The CDR3 DNA follows: TGTGCCACCAGCAGAGCGGATTGGGACAGGGACTACGAGCAGTACTTC.

This chain uses TRBV6-1 with TRBJ2-5, with TRBD2 matching 7 bases. Trimming took 5 bases from V and 11 from J; bases not matched to a gene: 17. In germline, CDR1 is MNHNS, CDR2 SASEGT. The CDR3 is 15 residues long. Here the CDR3 DNA reads TGTGCCAGCAGTCCAAACCCGGGAGGCGCGGGGGAGCAGTACTTC. This encodes CASSPNPGGAGEQYF.

The chain joins TRBV28 to TRBJ1-2, with TRBD1 as a possible D gene (5 bases). Germline V gene lookup returns CDR1 MDHEN and CDR2 SYDVKM. There are 18 residues in the CDR3. V was cut by 3 bases and J by 4 bases, with 24 bases left in between. This CDR3 reads CASSLVGGIGARRYGYTF. In DNA form, the CDR3 reads TGTGCCAGCAGTTTGGTGGGGGGAATCGGAGCTCGGCGCTATGGCTACACCTTC.

The gene calls are TRBV25-1 and TRBJ1-3; D is ambiguous. The CDR3 contains 14 residues. Trimming pared 2 bases from V and 3 bases from J, leaving 8 bases between. Germline values: CDR1 MGHDK, CDR2 SYGVNS. The CDR3 sequence is CASSEEGFGNTIYF. In DNA, the CDR3 is TGTGCCAGCAGTGAAGAGGGTTTTGGAAACACCATATATTTT.

This clone was found once. The rearrangement uses TRBV5-6 and TRBJ1-4; 10 nucleotides align to TRBD1. The length of the CDR3 is 15 residues. Germline V gene lookup returns CDR1 SGHDT and CDR2 YYEEEE. Trimming removed 0 bases from V and 8 bases from J; junction bases left unmatched: 4. CDR3 amino acids: CASSLAGTGVEKLFF. Written as DNA, the CDR3 is TGTGCCAGCAGCTTGGCCGGGACAGGGGTCGAAAAACTGTTTTTT.

The chain uses TRBV11-2 and TRBJ2-3, with 7 bases matching TRBD1. CDR1 and CDR2 (germline): SGHAT, FQNNGV. This CDR3 is 14 amino acids long. Trimming cost V 5 bases and J 0 bases; bases outside gene matches: 2. Here the CDR3 reads CASSPDRSTDTQYF. DNA for the CDR3: TGTGCCAGCAGCCCGGACAGGAGCACAGATACGCAGTATTTT.

The chain recombines TRBV7-9 with TRBJ2-1; 9 bases agree with TRBD1. The CDR3 contains 18 residues. Trimming at V came to 2 bases and at J to 7 bases, leaving 15 bases not matched to a gene. The V gene's germline CDR1 is SEHNR and CDR2 FQNEAQ (reference sequence). The CDR3 region has the DNA TGTGCCAGCAGCTTACAAGGTCGGGTCCGGGACAGGGCAAATGAGCAGTTCTTC. Protein: CASSLQGRVRDRANEQFF.

This clone showed up just once. This same CDR3 is encoded by further DNA sequences in the sample. The chain uses TRBV11-3 and TRBJ2-3; 8 positions agree with TRBD1. Per the germline V gene, CDR1 is SGHNT and CDR2 is YENEEA. The CDR3 extends over 14 amino acids. The J segment lost 6 bases and the V segment lost 5 bases, leaving 7 bases of the junction unmatched. The CDR3 sequence: CASSTRTGPDTQYF. As DNA, the CDR3 is TGTGCCAGCAGCACCCGGACAGGGCCCGATACGCAGTATTTT.

This clone has more than one count but fewer than ten. The chain has TRBV5-4 and TRBJ1-5; tentative D call: TRBD1 (5 bases). The V gene lost 4 bases and the J gene lost 7 bases, with 9 bases spanning the gap. Germline values: CDR1 SGHNT, CDR2 YYREEE (reference sequence). CDR3 length: 12 residues. CDR3 in DNA: TGTGCCAGCAGCCTATGGGGGCAGCCCCAGCATTTT. Encoded protein: CASSLWGQPQHF.

The chain carries TRBV27 and TRBJ2-6; D is undetermined. CDR3 length: 18 amino acids. V gave up 3 bases and J gave up 0 bases, with 15 bases separating them. Germline CDR1 MNHEY, CDR2 SMNVEV (reference sequence). The CDR3 here is CASSFVPLGHSGANVLTF. CDR3 bases: TGTGCCAGCAGTTTTGTCCCATTGGGTCACTCTGGGGCCAACGTCCTGACTTTC. The full variable domain, rest sourced from reference TRBV27 and TRBJ2-6, is EAQVTQNPRYLITVTGKKLTVTCSQNMNHEYMSWYRQDPGLGLRQIYYSMNVEVTDKGDVPEGYKVSRKEKRNFPLILESPSPNQTSLYFCASSFVPLGHSGANVLTFGAGSRLTVL.

J is TRBJ2-3 and V is TRBV28; 9 bases align to TRBD2. The V gene's germline CDR1 is MDHEN and CDR2 SYDVKM. The junction had 9 bases not matched to a gene; V was cut back by 3 bases and J by 2 bases. The CDR3 length is 17 residues. The CDR3 here is CASSLSSAGLATDTQYF. As DNA, the CDR3 is TGTGCCAGCAGTTTGTCCTCAGCGGGACTAGCCACAGATACGCAGTATTTT.

This chain connects TRBV19 to TRBJ1-4; D call uncertain. CDR1 and CDR2 from the germline V gene are LNHDA and SQIVND (reference sequence). This CDR3 is built from 15 residues. V was clipped by 1 base and J by 0 bases, with 6 bases between them. The chain's CDR3 is CASSIATTTNEKLFF. CDR3 nucleotides: TGTGCCAGTAGTATAGCCACCACAACTAATGAAAAACTGTTTTTT.

V usage is TRBV6-5 and J usage is TRBJ2-2; the D gene is possibly TRBD1 (5 bases). CDR1 and CDR2 (germline): MNHEY, SVGAGI. Deletions cut 7 bases from V and 1 base from J, with 7 bases between. CDR3 size: 13 residues. DNA for the CDR3: TGTGCCAGCATTAGGGGGAACACCGGGGAGCTGTTTTTT. Protein product: CASIRGNTGELFF.